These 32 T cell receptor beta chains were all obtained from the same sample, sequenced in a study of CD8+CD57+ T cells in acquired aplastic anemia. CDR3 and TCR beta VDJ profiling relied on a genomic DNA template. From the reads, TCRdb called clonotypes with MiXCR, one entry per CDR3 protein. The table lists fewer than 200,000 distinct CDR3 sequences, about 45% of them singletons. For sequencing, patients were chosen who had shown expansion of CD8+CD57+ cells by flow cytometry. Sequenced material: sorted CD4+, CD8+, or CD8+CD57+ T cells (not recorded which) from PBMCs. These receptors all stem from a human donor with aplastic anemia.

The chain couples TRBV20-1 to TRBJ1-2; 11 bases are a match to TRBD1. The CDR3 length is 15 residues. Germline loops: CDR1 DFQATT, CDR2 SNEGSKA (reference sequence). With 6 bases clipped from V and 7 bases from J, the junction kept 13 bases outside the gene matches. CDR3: CSAARDRGEPSGYTF. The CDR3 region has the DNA TGCAGTGCGGCTAGGGACAGGGGGGAACCTAGTGGCTACACCTTC.

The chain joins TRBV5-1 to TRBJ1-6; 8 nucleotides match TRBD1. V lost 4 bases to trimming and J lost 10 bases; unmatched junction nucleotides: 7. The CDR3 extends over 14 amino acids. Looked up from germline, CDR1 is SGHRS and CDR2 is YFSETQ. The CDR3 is CASSTGQGGSPLHF. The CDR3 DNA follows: TGCGCCAGCAGCACCGGACAGGGAGGCTCACCCCTCCACTTT.

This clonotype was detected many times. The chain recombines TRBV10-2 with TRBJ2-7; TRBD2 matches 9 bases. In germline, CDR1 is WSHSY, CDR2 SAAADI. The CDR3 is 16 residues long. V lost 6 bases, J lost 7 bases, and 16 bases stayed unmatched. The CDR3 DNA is TGCGCCAGCAGCAAGAGGGCTAGCGGGGCCAATGGAGAGCAGTACTTC. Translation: CASSKRASGANGEQYF.

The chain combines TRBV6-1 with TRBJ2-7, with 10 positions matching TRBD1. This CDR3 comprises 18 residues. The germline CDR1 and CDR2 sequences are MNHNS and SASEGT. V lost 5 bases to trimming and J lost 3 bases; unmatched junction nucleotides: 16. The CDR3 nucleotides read TGTGCCAGCAGTCCTGACTCCGCCGGGACAGGGGTCCTCTACGAGCAGTACTTC. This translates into CASSPDSAGTGVLYEQYF.

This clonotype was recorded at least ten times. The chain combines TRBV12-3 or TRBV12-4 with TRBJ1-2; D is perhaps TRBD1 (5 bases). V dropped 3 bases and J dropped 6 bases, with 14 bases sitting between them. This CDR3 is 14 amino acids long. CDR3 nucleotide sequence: TGTGCCAGCAGTTTCCTCGGGGGTGGGGATGGCTACACCTTC. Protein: CASSFLGGGDGYTF.

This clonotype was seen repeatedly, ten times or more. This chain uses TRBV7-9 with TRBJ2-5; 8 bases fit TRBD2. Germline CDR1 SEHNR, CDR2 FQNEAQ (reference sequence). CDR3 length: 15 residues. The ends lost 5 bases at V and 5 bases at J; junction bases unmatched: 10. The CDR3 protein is CASSTLAGTGETQYF. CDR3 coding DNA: TGTGCCAGCAGCACCTTAGCGGGGACGGGGGAGACCCAGTACTTC.

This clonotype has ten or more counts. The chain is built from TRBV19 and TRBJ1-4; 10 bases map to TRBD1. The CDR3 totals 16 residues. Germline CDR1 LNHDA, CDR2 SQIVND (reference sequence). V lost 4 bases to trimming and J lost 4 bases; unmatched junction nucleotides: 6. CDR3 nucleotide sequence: TGTGCCAGTAGTAGGGGGACAGGGGCATTTAATGAAAAACTGTTTTTT. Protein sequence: CASSRGTGAFNEKLFF.

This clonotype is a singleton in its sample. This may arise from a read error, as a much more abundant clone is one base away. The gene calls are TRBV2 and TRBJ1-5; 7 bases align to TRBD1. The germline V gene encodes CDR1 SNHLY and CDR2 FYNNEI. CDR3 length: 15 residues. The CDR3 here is CASSPGTVPNQPEHF. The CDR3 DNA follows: TGTGCCAGCAGCCCTGGGACAGTCCCCAATCAGCCCGAGCATTTT.

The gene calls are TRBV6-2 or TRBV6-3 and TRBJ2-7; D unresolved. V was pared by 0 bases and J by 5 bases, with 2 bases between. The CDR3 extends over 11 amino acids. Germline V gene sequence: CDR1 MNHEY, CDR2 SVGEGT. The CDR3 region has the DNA TGTGCCAGCAGTTACTCGGACGAGCAGTACTTC. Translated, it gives CASSYSDEQYF.

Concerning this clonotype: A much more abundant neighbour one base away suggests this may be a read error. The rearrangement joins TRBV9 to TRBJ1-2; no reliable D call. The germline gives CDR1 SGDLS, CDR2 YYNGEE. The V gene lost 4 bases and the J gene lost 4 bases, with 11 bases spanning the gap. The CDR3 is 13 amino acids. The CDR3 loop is CASSQGGCYGYTF. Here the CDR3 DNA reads TGTGCCAGCAGCCAAGGAGGGTGCTATGGCTACACCTTC.

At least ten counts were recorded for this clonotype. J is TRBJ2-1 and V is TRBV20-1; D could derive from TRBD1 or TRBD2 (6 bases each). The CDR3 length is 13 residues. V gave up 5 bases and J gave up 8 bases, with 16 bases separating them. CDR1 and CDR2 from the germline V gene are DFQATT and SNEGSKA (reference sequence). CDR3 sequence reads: CSAPSGGQDEQFF. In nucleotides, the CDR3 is TGCAGTGCTCCTTCCGGGGGCCAGGATGAGCAGTTCTTC.

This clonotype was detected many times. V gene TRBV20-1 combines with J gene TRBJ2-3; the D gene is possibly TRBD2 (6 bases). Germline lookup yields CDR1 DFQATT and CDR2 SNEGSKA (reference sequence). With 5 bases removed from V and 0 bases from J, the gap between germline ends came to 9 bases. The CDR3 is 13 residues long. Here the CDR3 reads CSARGESTDTQYF. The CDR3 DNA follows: TGCAGTGCTCGCGGGGAAAGCACAGATACGCAGTATTTT.

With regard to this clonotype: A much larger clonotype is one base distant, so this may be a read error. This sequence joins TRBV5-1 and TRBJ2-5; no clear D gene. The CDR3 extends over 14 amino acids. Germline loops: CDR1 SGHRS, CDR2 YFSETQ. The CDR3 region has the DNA TGCGCCATCAGCCCTACTACCTCCCAAGAGACCCAGTACTTC. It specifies CAISPTTSQETQYF.

The CDR3 DNA follows: TGCAGCGTTGGGGACGCCCCGACCGGGGAGCTGTTTTTT. Encoded protein: CSVGDAPTGELFF. The rearrangement joins TRBV29-1 to TRBJ2-2, with D tentatively TRBD1 or TRBD2 (5 bases each). This CDR3 region has 13 residues. The V end lost 4 bases, the J end lost 5 bases, and 11 bases lay between the germline ends. Germline V lookup: CDR1 SQVTM, CDR2 ANQGSEA.

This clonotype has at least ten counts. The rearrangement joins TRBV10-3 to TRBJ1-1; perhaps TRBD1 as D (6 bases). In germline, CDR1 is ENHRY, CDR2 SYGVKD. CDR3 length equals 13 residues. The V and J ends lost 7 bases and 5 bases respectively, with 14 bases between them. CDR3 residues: CAITQGQGTEAFF. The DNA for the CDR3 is TGTGCCATCACCCAGGGGCAGGGGACTGAAGCTTTCTTT.

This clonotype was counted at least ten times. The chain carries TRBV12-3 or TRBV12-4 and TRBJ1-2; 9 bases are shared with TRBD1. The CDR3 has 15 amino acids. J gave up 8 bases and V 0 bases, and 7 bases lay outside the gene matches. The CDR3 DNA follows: TGTGCCAGCAGTTTAGCGCCGGGGACAGGGAAAGGCTACACCTTC. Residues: CASSLAPGTGKGYTF.

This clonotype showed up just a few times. The CDR3 loop reads CASSEAGAVTYEQYF. The CDR3 DNA reads TGTGCCAGCAGTGAAGCGGGGGCGGTCACCTACGAGCAGTACTTC. This chain links TRBV6-1 with TRBJ2-7; maybe TRBD1 (6 bases). The CDR3 runs to 15 residues. Trimming stripped 0 bases from V and 2 bases from J, with 11 bases between. The germline CDR1 and CDR2 sequences are MNHNS and SASEGT.

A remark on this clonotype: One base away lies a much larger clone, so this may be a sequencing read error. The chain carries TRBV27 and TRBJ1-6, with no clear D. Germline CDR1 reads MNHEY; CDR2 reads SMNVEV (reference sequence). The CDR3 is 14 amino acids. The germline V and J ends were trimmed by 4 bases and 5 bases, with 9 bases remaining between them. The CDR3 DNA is TGTGCCAGCAGTTGGGAGATTGATAATTCACCCCTCCACTTT. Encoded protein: CASSWEIDNSPLHF.

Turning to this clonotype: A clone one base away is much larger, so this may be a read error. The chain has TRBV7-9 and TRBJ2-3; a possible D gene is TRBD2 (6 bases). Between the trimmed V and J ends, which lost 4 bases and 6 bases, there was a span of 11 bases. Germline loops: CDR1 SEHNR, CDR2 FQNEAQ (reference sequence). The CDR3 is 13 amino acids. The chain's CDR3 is CASSSGTQDTQYF. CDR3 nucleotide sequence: TGTGCCAGCAGCTCCGGGACTCAGGATACGCAGTATTTT.

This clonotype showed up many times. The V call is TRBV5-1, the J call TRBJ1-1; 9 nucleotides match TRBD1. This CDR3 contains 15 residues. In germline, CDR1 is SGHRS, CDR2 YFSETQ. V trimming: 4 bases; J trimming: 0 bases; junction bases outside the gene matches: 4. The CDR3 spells CASSPGQGMNTEAFF. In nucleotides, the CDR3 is TGCGCCAGCAGCCCGGGACAGGGAATGAACACTGAAGCTTTCTTT.

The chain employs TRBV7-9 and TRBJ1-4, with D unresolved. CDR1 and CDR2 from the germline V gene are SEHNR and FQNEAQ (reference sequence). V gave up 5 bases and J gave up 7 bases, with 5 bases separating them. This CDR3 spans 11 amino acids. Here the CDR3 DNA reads TGTGCCAGCAGCAGGGCTGAAAAACTGTTTTTT. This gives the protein CASSRAEKLFF.

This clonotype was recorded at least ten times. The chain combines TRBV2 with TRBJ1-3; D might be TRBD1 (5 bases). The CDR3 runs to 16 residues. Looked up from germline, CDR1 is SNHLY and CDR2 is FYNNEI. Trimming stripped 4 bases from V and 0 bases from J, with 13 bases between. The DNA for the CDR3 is TGTGCCAGCAGTGGTTGGTCAGGGCTCTCTGGAAACACCATATATTTT. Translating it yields CASSGWSGLSGNTIYF.

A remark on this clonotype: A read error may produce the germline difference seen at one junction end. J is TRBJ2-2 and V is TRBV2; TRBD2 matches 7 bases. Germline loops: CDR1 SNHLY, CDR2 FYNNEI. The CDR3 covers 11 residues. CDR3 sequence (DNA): TGTGCCAGCAGTGAGGGGGAGGGGATGGCTTTT. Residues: CASSEGEGMAF.

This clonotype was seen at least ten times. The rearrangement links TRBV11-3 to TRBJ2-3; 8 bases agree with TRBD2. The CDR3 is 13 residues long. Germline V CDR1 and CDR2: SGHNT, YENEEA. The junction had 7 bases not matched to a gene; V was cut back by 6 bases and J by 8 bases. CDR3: CASRRAGGFTQYF. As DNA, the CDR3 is TGTGCCAGCAGGCGGGCGGGGGGCTTTACGCAGTATTTT.

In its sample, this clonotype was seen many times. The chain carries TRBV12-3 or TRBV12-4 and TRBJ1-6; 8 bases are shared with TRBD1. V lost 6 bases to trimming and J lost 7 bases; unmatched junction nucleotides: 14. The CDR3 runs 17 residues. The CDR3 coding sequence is TGTGCCAGCAGCCCCGGACAGGGTCGGGGGTTCAATTCACCCCTCCACTTT. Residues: CASSPGQGRGFNSPLHF.

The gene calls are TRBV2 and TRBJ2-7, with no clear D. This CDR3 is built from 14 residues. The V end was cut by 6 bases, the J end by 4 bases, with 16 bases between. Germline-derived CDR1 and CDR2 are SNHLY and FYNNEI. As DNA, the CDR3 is TGTGCCAGCAGCGCCGGACGGCTGTCATACGAGCAGTACTTC. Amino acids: CASSAGRLSYEQYF.

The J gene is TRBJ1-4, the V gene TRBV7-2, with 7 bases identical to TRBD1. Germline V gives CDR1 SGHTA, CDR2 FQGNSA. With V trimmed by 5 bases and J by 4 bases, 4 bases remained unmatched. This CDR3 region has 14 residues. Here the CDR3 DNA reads TGTGCCAGCAGCACTCGACAGGGTAATGAAAAACTGTTTTTT. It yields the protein CASSTRQGNEKLFF.

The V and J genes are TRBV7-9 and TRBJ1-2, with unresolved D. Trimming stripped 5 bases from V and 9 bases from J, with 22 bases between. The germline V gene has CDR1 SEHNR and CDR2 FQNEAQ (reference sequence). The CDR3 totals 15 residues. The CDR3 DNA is TGTGCCAGCAGCCCCGGTTCGGGCCAGTCGGCTCGCTACACCTTC. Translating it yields CASSPGSGQSARYTF.

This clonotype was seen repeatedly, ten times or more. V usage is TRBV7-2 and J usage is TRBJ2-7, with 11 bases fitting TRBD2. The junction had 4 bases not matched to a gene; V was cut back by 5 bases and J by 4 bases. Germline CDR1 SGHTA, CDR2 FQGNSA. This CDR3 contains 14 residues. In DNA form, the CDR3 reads TGTGCCAGCAGCAATAGCGGGGGGGAGTACGAGCAGTACTTC. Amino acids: CASSNSGGEYEQYF.

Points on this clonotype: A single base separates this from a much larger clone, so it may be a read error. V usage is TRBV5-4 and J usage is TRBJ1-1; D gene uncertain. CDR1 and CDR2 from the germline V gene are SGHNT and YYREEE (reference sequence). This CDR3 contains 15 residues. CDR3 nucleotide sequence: TGTGCCAGCAGCCCAGTTTCAGATAGAAAGACTGACGCTTTCTTT. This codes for CASSPVSDRKTDAFF.

The CDR3 sequence is CSARGTTSWGNTGELFF. The CDR3 coding sequence is TGCAGTGCTAGGGGGACGACTAGCTGGGGGAACACCGGGGAGCTGTTTTTT. The rearrangement joins TRBV20-1 to TRBJ2-2; 7 positions match TRBD2. From germline, CDR1 is DFQATT and CDR2 SNEGSKA (reference sequence). The CDR3 is 17 amino acids. Germline trimming cut 3 bases from V and 1 base from J; bases unmatched to any gene: 11.

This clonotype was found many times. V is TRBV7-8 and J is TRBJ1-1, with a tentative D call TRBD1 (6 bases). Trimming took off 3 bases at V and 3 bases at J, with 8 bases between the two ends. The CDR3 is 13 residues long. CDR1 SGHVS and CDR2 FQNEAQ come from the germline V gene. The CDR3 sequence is CASSFAGDTEAFF. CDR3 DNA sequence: TGTGCCAGCAGCTTTGCAGGGGACACTGAAGCTTTCTTT.